The 27 T cell receptor beta chains below come from one sample, sequenced in a study of blood T cells in healthy people across ages. The authors ran a second PCR of roughly 6 to 12 cycles using a sample-barcoded 5' primer and a J-beta primer mix. TCRdb redid the calling of the 5' RACE reads with MiXCR, one entry per CDR3 protein. The sample shows more than 800,000 distinct CDR3 sequences, 35% to 55% of them seen only once. Sequencing was done on a sample of blood. These receptors all come from a woman between 55 and 75 years old in good health.

This clonotype was counted a single time. V gene TRBV13 combines with J gene TRBJ2-5; 7 nucleotides match TRBD2. The closer fit of TRBJ2-7 to the DNA end suggests the J call may be wrong. CDR1 PRHDT and CDR2 FYEKMQ come from the germline V gene (reference sequence). CDR3 size: 20 residues. The CDR3, as DNA: TGTGCCAGCAGCAAATTAATCCCCCTCCTCGGAGGCGGGAGTGAGTACGAGCAGTACTTC. Translation: CASSKLIPLLGGGSEYEQYF.

This clonotype was seen more than once but under ten times. The chain joins TRBV7-9 to TRBJ1-2, with D tentatively TRBD1 (6 bases). Trimming pared 5 bases from V and 5 bases from J, leaving 15 bases between. Germline CDR1 and CDR2: SEHNR and FQNEAQ (reference sequence). The CDR3 has 14 amino acids. CDR3 DNA: TGTGCCAGCAGCCACGACAGGTTGGTGTATGGCTACACCTTC. This codes for CASSHDRLVYGYTF.

The gene calls are TRBV20-1 and TRBJ2-3; the D gene is possibly TRBD2 (6 bases). The V end lost 4 bases, the J end lost 2 bases, and 10 bases lay between the germline ends. In germline, CDR1 is DFQATT, CDR2 SNEGSKA (reference sequence). The CDR3 has 13 residues. This CDR3 reads CSATSDPTDTQYF. CDR3 DNA: TGCAGTGCTACTAGCGACCCCACAGATACGCAGTATTTT.

CDR3 residues: CASSLRDRPYGYTF. The CDR3 DNA is TGTGCCAGCAGCTTGAGGGACAGGCCCTATGGCTACACCTTC. The chain uses TRBV5-6 and TRBJ1-2; 8 nucleotides match TRBD1. In germline, CDR1 is SGHDT, CDR2 YYEEEE. The CDR3 covers 14 residues. V lost 1 base, J lost 4 bases, and 3 bases stayed unmatched.

V is TRBV7-8 and J is TRBJ2-3, with D tentatively TRBD1 (6 bases). CDR1 SGHVS and CDR2 FQNEAQ come from the germline V gene. This CDR3 has 15 amino acids. V dropped 2 bases and J dropped 3 bases, with 12 bases sitting between them. CDR3 nucleotide sequence: TGTGCCAGCAGCTTAATGGGACAAGTGACAGATACGCAGTATTTT. It codes for CASSLMGQVTDTQYF.

J is TRBJ1-2 and V is TRBV6-6; 7 bases match TRBD1. With V trimmed by 5 bases and J by 8 bases, 20 bases remained unmatched. Germline CDR1 and CDR2: MNHNY and SVGAGI (reference sequence). The CDR3 runs 17 residues. CDR3 in amino acids: CASSLLPDRVKLMGYTF. CDR3 DNA sequence: TGTGCCAGCAGTCTTCTTCCCGACAGGGTGAAACTGATGGGCTACACCTTC.

This clonotype has just a few counts. CDR3: CASSFEPSLGQYF. The CDR3 DNA follows: TGTGCCAGCAGTTTCGAACCCAGCCTTGGGCAGTACTTC. This rearrangement joins TRBV6-6 to TRBJ2-7; D gene ambiguous. Trimming took 4 bases from V and 9 from J, leaving 16 bases between them. CDR1 MNHNY and CDR2 SVGAGI come from the germline V gene (reference sequence). The CDR3 is made up of 13 amino acids.

V usage is TRBV7-3 and J usage is TRBJ2-7; D is unclear. CDR1 and CDR2 (germline): SGHTA, FQGTGA. V was shortened by 2 bases and J by 2 bases, with 13 bases between the two germline ends. The CDR3 is 15 residues long. For the CDR3, the DNA is TGTGCCAGCAGCTTATATGACCTTGGCCCCTACGAGCAGTACTTC. Amino acid sequence: CASSLYDLGPYEQYF.

The rearrangement joins TRBV5-1 to TRBJ1-4; TRBD1 aligns across 7 bases. Germline V lookup: CDR1 SGHRS, CDR2 YFSETQ. This CDR3 comprises 14 residues. V was clipped by 4 bases and J by 4 bases; unmatched bases: 4. The CDR3 is CASSRGQLNEKLFF. CDR3 coding DNA: TGCGCCAGCAGCAGGGGACAGCTTAATGAAAAACTGTTTTTT.

The V gene is TRBV7-6, the J gene TRBJ2-7; no firm D call. This CDR3 is 14 amino acids long. Germline CDR1 is SGHVS and CDR2 is FNYEAQ. Trimming pared 5 bases from V and 6 bases from J, leaving 17 bases between. CDR3 nucleotides: TGTGCCAGCAGCATACGGACGGCTGTGGGCGAGCAGTACTTC. Translated: CASSIRTAVGEQYF.

The V call is TRBV27, the J call TRBJ2-3, with 11 nucleotides matching TRBD1. The germline CDR1 and CDR2 sequences are MNHEY and SMNVEV (reference sequence). The CDR3 is 16 residues long. The J segment lost 5 bases and the V segment lost 7 bases, leaving 11 bases of the junction unmatched. In DNA, the CDR3 is TGTGCCAGCACTACCCGGGACAGGGGGACTCAAGATACGCAGTATTTT. Amino acid sequence: CASTTRDRGTQDTQYF.

The V call is TRBV11-2, the J call TRBJ2-7; 10 nucleotides agree with TRBD1. The J segment lost 2 bases and the V segment lost 3 bases, leaving 10 bases of the junction unmatched. This CDR3 contains 17 residues. Germline CDR1 and CDR2: SGHAT and FQNNGV. DNA of the CDR3: TGTGCCAGCAGCTTGGCCGGGACAGGGGCAGTAACCTACGAGCAGTACTTC. Its translation is CASSLAGTGAVTYEQYF.

V is TRBV4-1 and J is TRBJ2-3, with TRBD2 as a possible D gene (6 bases). Looked up from germline, CDR1 is MGHRA and CDR2 is YSYEKL. This CDR3 contains 15 residues. V shed 1 base and J shed 6 bases, with 14 bases lying between them. As DNA, the CDR3 is TGCGCCAGCAGCCAAGTTGGGACTTTCACGGATACGCAGTATTTT. It encodes CASSQVGTFTDTQYF.

This chain connects TRBV12-3 or TRBV12-4 to TRBJ1-4; tentatively, D is TRBD1 (5 bases). CDR3 length equals 13 residues. V lost 5 bases and J lost 8, with 12 bases in between. The CDR3 DNA sequence: TGTGCCAGCAGTCTGTCGGGGGTAGAAAAACTGTTTTTT. Residues: CASSLSGVEKLFF.

This clonotype was counted only a few times. J is TRBJ2-4 and V is TRBV27; 9 bases are a match to TRBD1. There are 15 residues in the CDR3. Germline V gene data show CDR1 as MNHEY and CDR2 as SMNVEV (reference sequence). V lost 2 bases to trimming and J lost 3 bases; unmatched junction nucleotides: 2. CDR3 residues: CASSLVGQGKNIQYF. The CDR3 DNA reads TGTGCCAGCAGTTTAGTGGGACAGGGCAAAAACATTCAGTACTTC.

The genes are TRBV5-1 and TRBJ1-4; 8 nucleotides align to TRBD1. The V gene end was trimmed by 4 bases and the J gene end by 8 bases; junction bases not matched to a gene: 7. The CDR3 is 14 residues long. CDR1 and CDR2 (germline): SGHRS, YFSETQ. The CDR3 loop is CASSRDRGEEKLFF. The CDR3 DNA reads as TGCGCCAGCAGCCGCGACAGGGGTGAAGAAAAACTGTTTTTT.

The genes are TRBV6-6 and TRBJ2-1; TRBD2 aligns across 9 bases. V shed 6 bases, J shed 5 bases, and the junction held 2 bases outside the gene matches. The CDR3 has 13 amino acids. Per the germline V gene, CDR1 is MNHNY and CDR2 is SVGAGI (reference sequence). CDR3: CASSSGRHNEQFF. The CDR3 region has the DNA TGTGCCAGCAGCAGCGGGAGGCACAATGAGCAGTTCTTC.

V and J are TRBV20-1 and TRBJ2-1; 9 bases align to TRBD2. The DNA end is more similar to TRBJ2-7, so the J call may be wrong. Germline CDR1 DFQATT, CDR2 SNEGSKA (reference sequence). The CDR3 contains 16 residues. The CDR3 coding sequence is TGCAGTGCTAGTAATAGCGGGAGACTCGGGCGGAATGAGCAGTACTTC. It yields the protein CSASNSGRLGRNEQYF.

The CDR3 region has the DNA TGCAGTCTCCTCGGACGGTTCGACGAGACCCAGTACTTC. This translates into CSLLGRFDETQYF. The chain is built from TRBV20-1 and TRBJ2-5, with D unresolved. From germline, CDR1 is DFQATT and CDR2 SNEGSKA (reference sequence). V lost 8 bases and J 5 bases, leaving 18 bases between the germline ends. This CDR3 is built from 13 residues.

This clonotype came up a few times. The chain combines TRBV29-1 with TRBJ2-5; no clear D gene. Trimming cost V 3 bases and J 2 bases, with 10 bases left between them. The germline V gene encodes CDR1 SQVTM and CDR2 ANQGSEA. This CDR3 spans 13 amino acids. The CDR3 is CSVDGQLQETQYF. The CDR3 nucleotides read TGCAGCGTTGATGGCCAGCTACAAGAGACCCAGTACTTC.

Many counts were recorded for this clonotype. The chain uses TRBV27 and TRBJ2-3, with D unclear. The CDR3 has 11 amino acids. Trimming left V 5 bases short and J 5 bases short, with 5 bases between. The germline CDR1 and CDR2 sequences are MNHEY and SMNVEV (reference sequence). In nucleotides, the CDR3 is TGTGCCAGCAGTGTCTTAGATACGCAGTATTTT. Translating it yields CASSVLDTQYF.

This clonotype was detected only a few times. The CDR3 reads CASSLGDRGRQETQYF. As DNA, the CDR3 is TGTGCCAGCAGCTTAGGGGACAGAGGAAGACAAGAGACCCAGTACTTC. The rearrangement joins TRBV7-9 to TRBJ2-5, with 7 bases lining up with TRBD1. The CDR3 is 16 amino acids. V lost 1 base, J lost 2 bases, and 7 bases stayed unmatched. Per germline, CDR1 SEHNR and CDR2 FQNEAQ (reference sequence).

The chain has TRBV5-1 and TRBJ2-7; TRBD2 agrees at 7 bases. The germline V gene has CDR1 SGHRS and CDR2 YFSETQ. After removal of 5 bases from V and 4 bases from J, the junction contained 3 bases not matched to a gene. There are 12 residues in the CDR3. Here the CDR3 DNA reads TGCGCCAGCAGGCGGGAGTTTTACGAGCAGTACTTC. This sequence encodes CASRREFYEQYF.

V and J are TRBV20-1 and TRBJ2-7; the match to TRBD1 covers 8 bases. CDR1 DFQATT and CDR2 SNEGSKA come from the germline V gene (reference sequence). V was clipped by 1 base and J by 4 bases; unmatched bases: 6. The CDR3 has 14 residues. CDR3 bases: TGCAGTGCTAGAGGGGGTCGGACAGGGTACGAGCAGTACTTC. Amino acids: CSARGGRTGYEQYF.

This chain uses TRBV7-2 with TRBJ2-3; 10 bases agree with TRBD2. After removal of 5 bases from V and 7 bases from J, the junction contained 9 bases not matched to a gene. Germline CDR1 reads SGHTA; CDR2 reads FQGNSA. This CDR3 spans 15 amino acids. In DNA, the CDR3 is TGTGCCAGCAGCCCGATAGCGGGAGGAGCGAATACGCAGTATTTT. It yields the protein CASSPIAGGANTQYF.

The chain uses TRBV28 and TRBJ1-5, with TRBD1 matching 7 bases. Per the germline V gene, CDR1 is MDHEN and CDR2 is SYDVKM. The CDR3 totals 13 residues. With 8 bases clipped from V and 7 bases from J, the junction kept 8 bases outside the gene matches. CDR3 region: CASGAAGGQPQHF. As DNA, the CDR3 is TGTGCCAGCGGTGCGGCAGGGGGGCAGCCCCAGCATTTT.

The chain is built from TRBV20-1 and TRBJ1-5, with D perhaps matching TRBD1 (5 bases). With 0 bases removed from V and 9 bases from J, the gap between germline ends came to 21 bases. The germline CDR1 and CDR2 sequences are DFQATT and SNEGSKA (reference sequence). The CDR3 totals 16 residues. CDR3 sequence (DNA): TGCAGTGCTAGAGATTTTCACCGCTCGGGGGGACCGCCCCAGCATTTT. Translated: CSARDFHRSGGPPQHF.